One and the same sample provided the 21 T cell receptor beta chains below, sequenced in a study of T cells in tuberculosis. Clones were sequenced by immunoSEQ multiplex PCR, and TCRdb holds only the in-frame ones, with some missing. Altogether some 31,000 clones are present, about nine tenths being singletons, with the ten largest covering 2.2%. Sequencing was performed on PBMCs. These receptors all come from a donor aged 10-35 years with latent tuberculosis or without tuberculosis infection.

The chain couples TRBV7-2 to TRBJ2-7, with 10 nucleotides matching TRBD2. V lost 3 bases and J lost 3; bases outside the gene matches: 5. This CDR3 has 15 amino acids. CDR1 is SGHTA and CDR2 is FQGNSA in the germline V gene. The CDR3 region is CASSLGLASLYEQYF. Written as DNA, the CDR3 is TGTGCCAGCAGCTTGGGACTAGCGAGCCTCTACGAGCAGTACTTC.

The rearrangement uses TRBV7-3 and TRBJ2-2; TRBD1 matches at 9 bases. The CDR3 contains 18 residues. CDR1 and CDR2 (germline): SGHTA, FQGTGA. Losses at the gene ends were 5 bases for V and 4 bases for J; bases not matched to a gene: 14. CDR3 amino acids: CASSPPGGGQGSTGELFF. For the CDR3, the DNA is TGTGCCAGCAGCCCGCCTGGGGGGGGACAGGGTTCCACCGGGGAGCTGTTTTTT. The whole variable domain, remainder taken from reference TRBV7-3 and TRBJ2-2, is GAGVSQTPSNKVTEKGKYVELRCDPISGHTALYWYRQSLGQGPEFLIYFQGTGAADDSGLPNDRFFAVRPEGSVSTLKIQRTERGDSAVYLCASSPPGGGQGSTGELFFGEGSRLTVL.

The chain combines TRBV15 with TRBJ1-1; no firm D call. CDR1 is LNHNV, CDR2 YYDKDF, per germline (reference sequence). V lost 5 bases, J lost 1 base, and 14 bases lay in between. The CDR3 has 15 residues. Written as DNA, the CDR3 is TGTGCCACCAGCCCCACGACTGCTTCGAACACTGAAGCTTTCTTT. This codes for CATSPTTASNTEAFF.

This sequence joins TRBV19 and TRBJ2-7; TRBD1 aligns across 11 bases. The CDR3 spans 14 residues. The ends lost 6 bases at V and 2 bases at J; junction bases unmatched: 3. Germline V gene data show CDR1 as LNHDA and CDR2 as SQIVND (reference sequence). Here the CDR3 reads CASSWGQGAYEQYF. CDR3 in DNA: TGTGCCAGTAGCTGGGGACAGGGGGCCTACGAGCAGTACTTC.

The chain employs TRBV5-1 and TRBJ2-3; D gene ambiguous. Trimming removed 1 base at V and 2 bases at J, with 11 bases between. Germline values: CDR1 SGHRS, CDR2 YFSETQ. The CDR3 length is 15 residues. As DNA, the CDR3 is TGCGCCAGCAGCTTGACCGGGTTCGACACAGATACGCAGTATTTT. Encoded protein: CASSLTGFDTDTQYF.

The V call is TRBV7-2, the J call TRBJ2-7; D may be TRBD1 (5 bases). There are 16 residues in the CDR3. The germline V gene has CDR1 SGHTA and CDR2 FQGNSA. Trimming took off 1 base at V and 3 bases at J, with 16 bases between the two ends. The chain's CDR3 is CASSLVGDSAFYEQYF. The CDR3 DNA reads as TGTGCCAGCAGCTTAGTCGGCGACAGCGCGTTCTACGAGCAGTACTTC. Full variable domain (rest looked up from reference TRBV7-2 and TRBJ2-7): GAGVSQSPSNKVTEKGKDVELRCDPISGHTALYWYRQSLGQGLEFLIYFQGNSAPDKSGLPSDRFSAERTGGSVSTLTIQRTQQEDSAVYLCASSLVGDSAFYEQYFGPGTRLTVT.

V gene TRBV4-1 combines with J gene TRBJ2-2; tentatively, D is TRBD1 (6 bases). V shed 2 bases and J shed 4 bases, with 20 bases lying between them. Germline V gives CDR1 MGHRA, CDR2 YSYEKL. This CDR3 region has 18 residues. For the CDR3, the DNA is TGCGCCAGCAGCCAACCAGGGGTTGGGTCATGGCGCACCGGGGAGCTGTTTTTT. Translating it yields CASSQPGVGSWRTGELFF.

The chain employs TRBV5-6 and TRBJ2-1; 7 bases are a match to TRBD1. The trim removed 4 bases at V and 9 bases at J, leaving 4 bases unmatched. Germline V CDR1 and CDR2: SGHDT, YYEEEE. The CDR3 sequence is 12 residues long. CDR3 region: CASSHGTVEQFF. The CDR3 DNA sequence: TGTGCCAGCAGCCACGGGACAGTTGAGCAGTTCTTC. The full variable domain, completed using reference TRBV5-6 and TRBJ2-1, is DAGVTQSPTHLIKTRGQQVTLRCSPKSGHDTVSWYQQALGQGPQFIFQYYEEEERQRGNFPDRFSGHQFPNYSSELNVNALLLGDSALYLCASSHGTVEQFFGPGTRLTVL.

V usage is TRBV28 and J usage is TRBJ1-1; unclear D gene. CDR1 and CDR2 from the germline V gene are MDHEN and SYDVKM. V shed 8 bases and J shed 2 bases, with 27 bases lying between them. This CDR3 is built from 18 residues. CDR3 nucleotide sequence: TGTGCCAGCTCCAAACCGGGGTCTTACGGGTGGCTTAACACTGAAGCTTTCTTT. Protein: CASSKPGSYGWLNTEAFF.

The chain recombines TRBV11-2 with TRBJ2-7; TRBD1 aligns across 7 bases. Germline CDR1 is SGHAT and CDR2 is FQNNGV. This CDR3 contains 15 residues. Trimming removed 0 bases from V and 2 bases from J; junction bases left unmatched: 4. The DNA of the CDR3 is TGTGCCAGCAGCTTAGAACAGGGGATAACCTACGAGCAGTACTTC. This encodes CASSLEQGITYEQYF.

The chain combines TRBV21-1 with TRBJ2-5; TRBD1 is taken as the D call from the table, unchecked against the DNA. TRBV21-1 is recorded as a pseudogene. The CDR3 has 13 residues. CDR3 bases: TGTGCCAGCATTACCGGGACAAGAGAGACCCAGTACTTC. Translated, it gives CASITGTRETQYF.

This clone was seen a single time. The chain recombines TRBV29-1 with TRBJ2-1; a weak D match, TRBD1 (6 bases). The CDR3 runs 13 residues. Trimming removed 7 bases from V and 4 bases from J, with 14 bases in between. CDR1 is SQVTM, CDR2 ANQGSEA, per germline. The CDR3 nucleotides read TGCAGCGCCCGGACAGTCCTATACAATGAGCAGTTCTTC. Protein sequence: CSARTVLYNEQFF.

The chain joins TRBV6-6 to TRBJ2-7, with TRBD1 as a possible D gene (5 bases). The V gene lost 11 bases and the J gene lost 2 bases, with 19 bases spanning the gap. Germline values: CDR1 MNHNY, CDR2 SVGAGI (reference sequence). The CDR3 loop spans 14 amino acids. For the CDR3, the DNA is TGTGCCTCCACAAGCTGGGGCGCGACCTACGAGCAGTACTTC. This sequence encodes CASTSWGATYEQYF.

The V call is TRBV27, the J call TRBJ2-3; the D gene is possibly TRBD2 (7 bases). The germline gives CDR1 MNHEY, CDR2 SMNVEV (reference sequence). With 5 bases removed from V and 2 bases from J, the gap between germline ends came to 20 bases. This CDR3 spans 17 amino acids. CDR3 region: CASSPLGGGGNTDTQYF. The DNA of the CDR3 is TGTGCCAGCAGTCCCTTGGGGGGAGGGGGGAACACAGATACGCAGTATTTT.

The chain carries TRBV30 and TRBJ2-1, with 7 bases lining up with TRBD2. V lost 2 bases, J lost 7 bases, and 5 bases stayed unmatched. The CDR3 runs 13 residues. CDR1 GTSNPN and CDR2 SVGIG come from the germline V gene (reference sequence). The CDR3 protein is CAWSRGGWNEQFF. CDR3 bases: TGTGCCTGGAGTAGGGGAGGGTGGAATGAGCAGTTCTTC. Full variable domain (remainder filled in from reference TRBV30 and TRBJ2-1): SQTIHQWPATLVQPVGSPLSLECTVEGTSNPNLYWYRQAAGRGLQLLFYSVGIGQISSEVPQNLSASRPQDRQFILSSKKLLLSDSGFYLCAWSRGGWNEQFFGPGTRLTVL.

The chain is built from TRBV28 and TRBJ2-5; TRBD2 aligns across 9 bases. The V gene end was trimmed by 6 bases and the J gene end by 5 bases; junction bases not matched to a gene: 4. The CDR3 has 13 residues. CDR1 is MDHEN, CDR2 SYDVKM, per germline. CDR3 region: CASRAGGDETQYF. CDR3 DNA: TGTGCCAGCAGGGCGGGAGGGGACGAGACCCAGTACTTC.

The chain carries TRBV28 and TRBJ2-2; 7 bases line up with TRBD1. V shed 4 bases and J 4 bases; nucleotides not matched to a gene: 9. Germline assignment: CDR1 MDHEN and CDR2 SYDVKM. CDR3 length: 16 amino acids. The CDR3 spells CASSSLKTGSTGELFF. For the CDR3, the DNA is TGTGCCAGCAGTTCCTTAAAGACAGGGAGCACCGGGGAGCTGTTTTTT.

The CDR3 loop is CASSLTSGPYEQYF. The CDR3 DNA is TGTGCCAGCAGTTTAACTAGCGGGCCCTACGAGCAGTACTTC. The chain recombines TRBV27 with TRBJ2-7, with 9 bases lining up with TRBD2. This CDR3 has 14 residues. The V gene end was trimmed by 2 bases and the J gene end by 2 bases; junction bases not matched to a gene: 1. In germline, CDR1 is MNHEY, CDR2 SMNVEV (reference sequence).

The rearrangement joins TRBV7-8 to TRBJ2-6; D is perhaps TRBD2 (6 bases). Per the germline V gene, CDR1 is SGHVS and CDR2 is FQNEAQ. The CDR3 contains 18 residues. V dropped 4 bases and J dropped 2 bases, with 18 bases sitting between them. The CDR3 sequence: CASSSPPPGVPGANVLTF. The CDR3 nucleotides read TGTGCCAGCAGCTCCCCCCCACCGGGGGTCCCTGGGGCCAACGTCCTGACTTTC.

J is TRBJ1-1 and V is TRBV28, with D perhaps TRBD1 (6 bases). V lost 3 bases, J lost 3 bases, and 17 bases lay in between. Germline CDR1 and CDR2: MDHEN and SYDVKM. The CDR3 is 16 amino acids. The CDR3 DNA reads as TGTGCCAGCAGTTTGTCCGGACAGAAACTATACACTGAAGCTTTCTTT. Translation: CASSLSGQKLYTEAFF.

Concerning this clone itself: Other DNA sequences in the sample encode the same CDR3. The chain joins TRBV7-9 to TRBJ2-7, with D perhaps matching TRBD1 (6 bases). This CDR3 has 14 amino acids. The germline V gene has CDR1 SEHNR and CDR2 FQNEAQ (reference sequence). V was trimmed by 4 bases and J by 3 bases, leaving 13 bases between them. In DNA, the CDR3 is TGTGCCAGCAGCTCGCCCAGGGGCATCTACGAGCAGTACTTC. Protein sequence: CASSSPRGIYEQYF.